This is a list of T cell receptor beta chains from one sample in a study of blood T cell repertoires in COVID-19. Here immunoSEQ multiplex PCR was the method, and the copy in TCRdb shows in-frame clones only, minus some. The repertoire holds some 140,000 clones, with roughly 79% as singletons. Sequenced material: peripheral blood. The receptors shown here come from an older woman with active or convalescent COVID-19. CDR3s include the opening cysteine and the closing phenylalanine or tryptophan. The D gene is left open where the match is weak. For some rows the clone size is stated as once, few or many, or as a class when expanded; others skip it.

size: NA; D: NA; V: TRBV7-2; J: TRBJ2-7; CDR3: CASSLVGSASEFSYEQYF; DNA: TGTGCCAGCAGCTTAGTTGGGTCGGCTAGCGAGTTTTCCTACGAGCAGTACTTC
size: NA; D: NA; V: TRBV11-3; J: TRBJ1-2; CDR3: CASTKGGSTGANYGYTF; DNA: TGTGCCAGCACCAAAGGTGGGTCCACGGGTGCTAACTATGGCTACACCTTC
size: few; D: NA; V: TRBV6-5; J: TRBJ2-3; CDR3: CASRPPGGVAYTQYF; DNA: TGTGCCAGCAGGCCCCCCGGGGGAGTGGCATATACGCAGTATTTT
size: NA; D: NA; V: TRBV10-3; J: TRBJ2-3; CDR3: CATARQTGGQITTDTQYF; DNA: TGTGCCACCGCGCGTCAAACGGGGGGCCAAATCACCACAGATACGCAGTATTTT
size: once; D: TRBD1; V: TRBV7-9; J: TRBJ2-1; CDR3: CASSTPGGRVNEQFF; DNA: TGTGCCAGCAGCACACCAGGGGGTCGGGTCAATGAGCAGTTCTTC
size: few; D: TRBD1; V: TRBV7-2; J: TRBJ2-7; CDR3: CASSHPGQGFSYEQYF; DNA: TGTGCCAGCAGCCACCCGGGACAGGGCTTCTCCTACGAGCAGTACTTC
size: NA; D: TRBD1; V: TRBV9; J: TRBJ1-2; CDR3: CASNLQGRHGYTF; DNA: TGTGCCAGCAACTTACAGGGGAGGCATGGCTACACCTTC
size: NA; D: TRBD1; V: TRBV14; J: TRBJ2-6; CDR3: CASSRRTGPFSGANVLTF; DNA: TGTGCCAGCAGCCGAAGGACAGGGCCCTTCTCTGGGGCCAACGTCCTGACTTTC
size: NA; D: TRBD2; V: TRBV9; J: TRBJ2-5; CDR3: CASSVGSGGPQETQYF; DNA: TGTGCCAGCAGCGTAGGGAGCGGGGGGCCCCAAGAGACCCAGTACTTC
size: NA; D: NA; V: TRBV5-1; J: TRBJ1-6; CDR3: CASSIQADGNSPLHF; DNA: TGCGCCAGCAGCATACAAGCGGATGGAAATTCACCCCTCCACTTT
size: once; D: NA; V: TRBV7-9; J: TRBJ2-2; CDR3: CASSLYTGELFF; DNA: TGTGCCAGCAGCCTCTATACCGGGGAGCTGTTTTTT
size: NA; D: TRBD1; V: TRBV14; J: TRBJ2-3; CDR3: CASSIRGPSTDTQYF; DNA: TGTGCCAGCAGTATCAGGGGGCCCAGCACAGATACGCAGTATTTT
size: NA; D: NA; V: TRBV18; J: TRBJ2-3; CDR3: CASSLDRFTDTQYF; DNA: TGTGCCAGCTCACTCGACAGGTTCACAGATACGCAGTATTTT
size: NA; D: TRBD1; V: TRBV29-1; J: TRBJ1-5; CDR3: CSVAGDSQPQHF; DNA: TGCAGCGTTGCAGGGGACAGTCAGCCCCAGCATTTT
size: NA; D: TRBD2; V: TRBV19; J: TRBJ2-3; CDR3: CASRRTLAAPTDTQYF; DNA: TGTGCCAGTAGGAGGACGCTAGCGGCCCCCACAGATACGCAGTATTTT
size: NA; D: NA; V: TRBV5-1; J: TRBJ1-2; CDR3: CASSFFGQGGGYTF; DNA: TGCGCCAGCAGCTTTTTTGGGCAGGGTGGAGGCTACACCTTC
size: NA; D: TRBD2; V: TRBV9; J: TRBJ2-1; CDR3: CASSKSPGGRDEQFF; DNA: TGTGCCAGCAGCAAATCCCCGGGAGGGAGGGATGAGCAGTTCTTC
size: NA; D: NA; V: TRBV29-1; J: TRBJ2-2; CDR3: CSVDIKGAGELFF; DNA: TGCAGCGTTGATATTAAGGGGGCCGGGGAGCTGTTTTTT
size: NA; D: NA; V: TRBV5-1; J: TRBJ2-7; CDR3: CASHGLGGAREQYF; DNA: TGCGCCAGCCACGGGTTGGGGGGAGCTAGGGAGCAGTACTTC
size: NA; D: TRBD1; V: TRBV27; J: TRBJ1-2; CDR3: CASSRYSQGKDYGYTF; DNA: TGTGCCAGCAGTCGCTACTCACAGGGGAAGGACTATGGCTACACCTTC
size: NA; D: TRBD1; V: TRBV7-2; J: TRBJ1-3; CDR3: CASSFTGGENTIYF; DNA: TGTGCCAGCAGCTTCACAGGGGGCGAAAACACCATATATTTT
size: few; D: TRBD1; V: TRBV11-2; J: TRBJ2-7; CDR3: CASSLVSGQGILREQYF; DNA: TGTGCCAGCAGCTTAGTGTCCGGACAGGGGATTCTGCGGGAGCAGTACTTC
size: NA; D: NA; V: TRBV5-6; J: TRBJ1-1; CDR3: CASSDHPAGAAFF; DNA: TGTGCCAGCAGCGACCACCCGGCGGGGGCAGCTTTCTTT
size: NA; D: NA; V: TRBV19; J: TRBJ2-2; CDR3: CASSAGEPGTGELFF; DNA: TGTGCCAGTAGTGCAGGGGAACCGGGCACCGGGGAGCTGTTTTTT